The rows below give T cell receptor beta chains drawn from one sample of a study of T-cell reconstitution after alpha-beta-depleted transplantation in children. Using its own MiXCR run on the PCR reads, TCRdb lists one record per CDR3 protein. This sample has roughly 82,000 distinct CDR3 sequences, with 13% to 15% found just once. Sequencing was performed on PBMCs, mostly from graft donor cells, taken 180 days after TCRalphabeta/CD19-depleted stem cell transplant. These receptors originate from a male patient between 2 and 10 years old who had a stem cell transplant for acute lymphoblastic leukemia, so the T cells may come from the graft donor. The CDR3 runs from the conserved cysteine through the conserved F or W. D genes are given only for firm matches. For some rows the clone size is stated as once, few or many, or as a class when expanded; others skip it.

d_call,j_call,v_call,clone_size,cdr3_aa,cdr3_nt
-,TRBJ2-7,TRBV18,few,CASSPPLGRGYEQYF,TGTGCCAGCTCACCACCGTTAGGGAGAGGCTACGAGCAGTACTTC
-,TRBJ2-1,TRBV20-1,many,CSLWRVYNEQFF,TGCAGTCTGTGGCGGGTTTACAATGAGCAGTTCTTC
-,TRBJ2-1,TRBV20-1,once,CSASDFYSYNEQFF,TGCAGTGCTTCGGACTTTTACTCCTACAATGAGCAGTTCTTC
TRBD1,TRBJ1-4,TRBV20-1,-,CSAPKARGAQKLFF,TGCAGTGCTCCCAAGGCCAGGGGGGCCCAAAAACTGTTTTTT
-,TRBJ1-2,TRBV24-1,-,CATSDSGIMGYTF,TGTGCCACCAGTGATTCGGGTATAATGGGCTACACCTTC
-,TRBJ1-2,TRBV5-1,few,CASSLGQLNYGYTF,TGCGCCAGCAGCTTGGGGCAGCTAAACTATGGCTACACCTTC
-,TRBJ1-6,TRBV10-3,few,CAITQTENSPLHF,TGTGCCATCACCCAGACAGAGAATTCACCCCTCCACTTT
-,TRBJ2-3,TRBV7-2,few,CASSLSSHAQYF,TGTGCCAGCAGCTTATCCTCCCACGCGCAGTATTTT
-,TRBJ2-2,TRBV9,few,CASSVGPDTGELFF,TGTGCCAGCAGCGTGGGACCGGACACCGGGGAGCTGTTTTTT
-,TRBJ1-1,TRBV5-1,-,CASSLAAGGAEAFF,TGCGCCAGCAGCTTGGCCGCGGGGGGTGCTGAAGCTTTCTTT
TRBD2,TRBJ2-1,TRBV20-1,-,CSASRGTSGGANEQFF,TGCAGTGCCTCAAGGGGGACTAGCGGGGGGGCAAATGAGCAGTTCTTC